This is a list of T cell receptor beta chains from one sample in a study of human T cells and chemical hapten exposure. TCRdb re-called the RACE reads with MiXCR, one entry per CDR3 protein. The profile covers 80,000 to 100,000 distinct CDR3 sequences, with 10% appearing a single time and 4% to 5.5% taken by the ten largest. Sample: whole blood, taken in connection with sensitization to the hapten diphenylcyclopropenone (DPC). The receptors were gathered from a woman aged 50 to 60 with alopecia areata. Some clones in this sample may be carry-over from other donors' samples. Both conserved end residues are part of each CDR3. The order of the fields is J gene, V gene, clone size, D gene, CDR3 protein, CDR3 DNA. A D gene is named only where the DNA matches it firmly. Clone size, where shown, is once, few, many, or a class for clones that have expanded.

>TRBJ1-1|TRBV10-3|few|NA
CAIRLRSDTEAFF
TGTGCCATCAGACTCCGGTCGGACACTGAAGCTTTCTTT
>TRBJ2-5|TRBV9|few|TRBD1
CASSVDVVGQGYDETQYF
TGTGCCAGCAGCGTAGATGTGGTTGGACAGGGGTACGACGAGACCCAGTACTTC
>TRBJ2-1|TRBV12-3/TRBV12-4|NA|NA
CASSLEGSYNEQFF
TGTGCCAGCAGCTTAGAGGGCTCCTACAATGAGCAGTTCTTC
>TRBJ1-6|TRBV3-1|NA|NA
CASSLSTGWESPLHF
TGTGCCAGCTCTCTTTCTACAGGGTGGGAGTCACCCCTCCACTTT
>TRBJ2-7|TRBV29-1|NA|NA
CSVVGNSPYEQYF
TGCAGCGTTGTGGGGAACAGTCCCTACGAGCAGTACTTC
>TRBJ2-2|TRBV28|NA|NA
CASSLRRTSNTGELFF
TGTGCCAGCAGTTTAAGGAGGACGAGCAACACCGGGGAGCTGTTTTTT
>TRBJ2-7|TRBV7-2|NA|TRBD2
CASSVGEGRMYEQYF
TGTGCCAGCAGCGTCGGGGAGGGCCGCATGTACGAGCAGTACTTC
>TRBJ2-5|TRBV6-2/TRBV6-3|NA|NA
CASSGRRTETQYF
TGTGCCAGCAGCGGCCGTAGGACAGAGACCCAGTACTTC
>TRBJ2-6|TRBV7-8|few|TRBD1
CASSPYVIPGQGLSGANVLTF
TGTGCCAGCAGCCCCTACGTAATACCGGGACAGGGGTTGTCTGGGGCCAACGTCCTGACTTTC
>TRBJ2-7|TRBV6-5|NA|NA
CASRPGQGGEQYF
TGTGCCAGCAGACCGGGACAAGGAGGCGAGCAGTACTTC
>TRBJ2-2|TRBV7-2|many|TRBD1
CASSLATGGSDTGELFF
TGTGCCAGCAGCTTGGCGACAGGGGGCTCGGACACCGGGGAGCTGTTTTTT
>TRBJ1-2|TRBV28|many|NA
CASSHRGGYTF
TGTGCCAGCAGCCACCGTGGAGGCTACACCTTC
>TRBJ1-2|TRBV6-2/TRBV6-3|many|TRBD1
CASSRDRANYGYTF
TGTGCCAGCAGTCGCGACAGGGCAAACTATGGCTACACCTTC
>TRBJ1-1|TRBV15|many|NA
CATSRDRRSAEAFF
TGTGCCACCAGCAGAGATCGGCGTTCGGCTGAAGCTTTCTTT
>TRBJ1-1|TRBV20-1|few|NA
CSASRSEAFF
TGCAGTGCTAGTAGAAGTGAAGCTTTCTTT
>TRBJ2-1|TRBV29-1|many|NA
CSVGSSYNEQFF
TGCAGCGTTGGCTCTTCTTACAATGAGCAGTTCTTC
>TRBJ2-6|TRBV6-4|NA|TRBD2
CASSPGVAGSSGANVLTF
TGTGCCAGCAGCCCCGGGGTAGCGGGATCCTCTGGGGCCAACGTCCTGACTTTC
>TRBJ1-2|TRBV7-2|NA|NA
CASSPSPIIGYTF
TGTGCCAGCAGCCCGAGTCCAATTATAGGCTACACCTTC
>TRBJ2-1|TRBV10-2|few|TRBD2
CASSVAGGPIEQFF
TGCGCCAGCAGCGTAGCGGGAGGGCCGATTGAGCAGTTCTTC
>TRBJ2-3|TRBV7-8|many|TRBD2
CASSSANDGLAARSRGQYF
TGTGCCAGCAGCTCTGCCAATGACGGACTAGCGGCCCGGTCACGAGGGCAGTATTTT
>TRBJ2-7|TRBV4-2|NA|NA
CASSQEASTNYEQYF
TGTGCCAGCAGCCAAGAAGCCAGTACGAACTACGAGCAGTACTTC
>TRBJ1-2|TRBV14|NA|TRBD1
CASSQDLTGLGYTF
TGTGCCAGCAGCCAAGACCTGACAGGGCTTGGCTACACCTTC
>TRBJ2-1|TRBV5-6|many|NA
CASSGEFPRGYNEQFF
TGTGCCAGCAGCGGCGAGTTCCCGAGGGGGTACAATGAGCAGTTCTTC
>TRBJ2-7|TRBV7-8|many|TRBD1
CASSLRTGHPVYEQYF
TGTGCCAGCAGCTTGAGGACAGGGCACCCTGTCTACGAGCAGTACTTC
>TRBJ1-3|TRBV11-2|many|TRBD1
CASSLDRGGGSAGNTIYF
TGTGCCAGCAGCCTGGACAGGGGTGGAGGCTCTGCTGGAAACACCATATATTTT
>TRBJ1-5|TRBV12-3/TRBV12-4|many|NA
CASRGGQGGQPQHF
TGTGCCAGCAGGGGGGGTCAGGGTGGTCAGCCCCAGCATTTT
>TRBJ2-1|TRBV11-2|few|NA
CASSLGYITEQFF
TGTGCCAGCAGCTTAGGCTACATAACTGAGCAGTTCTTC
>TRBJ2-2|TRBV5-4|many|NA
CASSSDGAQLFF
TGTGCCAGCAGCTCGGACGGTGCGCAGCTGTTTTTT
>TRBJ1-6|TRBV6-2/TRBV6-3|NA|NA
CASSYLGNSPLHF
TGTGCCAGCAGTTATTTGGGCAATTCACCCCTCCACTTT
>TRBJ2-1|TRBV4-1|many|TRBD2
CASSQDGAGGPLNEQFF
TGCGCCAGCAGCCAAGACGGGGCGGGAGGGCCGTTGAATGAGCAGTTCTTC
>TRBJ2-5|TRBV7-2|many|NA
CASSRFGSWETQYF
TGTGCCAGCAGCCGTTTTGGGAGTTGGGAGACCCAGTACTTC